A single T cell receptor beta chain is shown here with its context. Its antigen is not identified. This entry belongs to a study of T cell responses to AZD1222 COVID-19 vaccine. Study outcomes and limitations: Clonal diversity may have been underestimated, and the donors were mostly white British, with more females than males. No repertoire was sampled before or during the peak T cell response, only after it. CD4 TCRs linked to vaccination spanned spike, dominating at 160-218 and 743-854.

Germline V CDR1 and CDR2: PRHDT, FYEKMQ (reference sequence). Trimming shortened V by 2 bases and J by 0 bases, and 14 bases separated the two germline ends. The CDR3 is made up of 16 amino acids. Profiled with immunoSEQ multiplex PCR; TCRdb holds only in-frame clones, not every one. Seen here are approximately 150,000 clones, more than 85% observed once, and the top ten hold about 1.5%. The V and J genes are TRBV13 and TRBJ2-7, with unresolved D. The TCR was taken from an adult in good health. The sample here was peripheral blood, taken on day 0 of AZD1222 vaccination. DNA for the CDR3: TGTGCCAGCAGCTTACATTTGGGCAGGAGCTCCTACGAGCAGTACTTC. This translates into CASSLHLGRSSYEQYF. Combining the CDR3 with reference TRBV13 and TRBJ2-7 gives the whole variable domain AAGVIQSPRHLIKEKRETATLKCYPIPRHDTVYWYQQGPGQDPQFLISFYEKMQSDKGSIPDRFSAQQFSDYHSELNMSSLELGDSALYFCASSLHLGRSSYEQYFGPGTRLTVT.